These T cell receptor beta chains were read from a single sample in a study of response to subunit inactivated influenza vaccine. TCRdb analysed the RT-PCR reads with MiXCR anew, one entry per CDR3 protein. The table shows roughly 570,000 distinct CDR3 sequences, with roughly 15% occurring only once. Specimen: PBMCs from blood, collected roughly 12 days after vaccination. These receptors all come from a man in his forties or fifties who received an inactivated influenza vaccine. Each CDR3 is given with its conserved first and last residue. A D gene is named only where the DNA matches it firmly. Not every row has a clone size; where given, it reads once, few, many or a size class.

j_gene,v_gene,d_gene,abundance,CDR3aa,CDR3nt
TRBJ1-3,TRBV3-1,-,-,CASSLGGIGNTIYF,TGTGCCAGCAGCCTCGGGGGGATAGGAAACACCATATATTTT
TRBJ2-2,TRBV2,TRBD1,-,CASRGQLNTGELFF,TGTGCCAGCAGGGGACAGCTAAACACCGGGGAGCTGTTTTTT
TRBJ2-7,TRBV20-1,-,-,CSANYAPTYEQYF,TGCAGTGCTAACTACGCGCCTACCTACGAGCAGTACTTC
TRBJ2-1,TRBV5-1,-,few,CASSLVEGSYNEQFF,TGCGCCAGCAGCTTGGTAGAGGGCTCCTACAATGAGCAGTTCTTC
TRBJ1-6,TRBV14,-,-,CASSQGVGNTSPLHF,TGTGCCAGCAGCCAAGGCGTCGGAAATACTTCACCCCTCCACTTT
TRBJ2-5,TRBV5-5,-,-,CASSPRWKGETQYF,TGTGCCAGCAGCCCCCGGTGGAAAGGGGAGACCCAGTACTTC
TRBJ2-2,TRBV4-3,TRBD2,few,CASSQGGGRWTGELFF,TGCGCCAGCAGCCAAGGTGGCGGGAGATGGACCGGGGAGCTGTTTTTT
TRBJ2-7,TRBV28,-,-,CASRNGGQGFEQYF,TGTGCCAGCAGGAACGGGGGGCAAGGGTTCGAGCAGTACTTC
TRBJ2-1,TRBV19,TRBD1,-,CASSRTGTGRDEQFF,TGTGCCAGTAGTCGAACCGGGACAGGGAGGGATGAGCAGTTCTTC
TRBJ1-2,TRBV6-5,-,-,CASSYLGAEGYTF,TGTGCCAGCAGTTACTTGGGGGCGGAGGGCTACACCTTC
TRBJ2-7,TRBV5-1,TRBD1,few,CASSLAGQATYEQYF,TGCGCCAGCAGCTTGGCAGGACAGGCGACCTACGAGCAGTACTTC
TRBJ1-2,TRBV4-1,TRBD1,-,CASSDQAGTAGYTF,TGCGCCAGCAGCGATCAGGCCGGGACAGCTGGCTACACCTTC
TRBJ2-3,TRBV28,-,-,CASSSDNTDTQYF,TGTGCCAGCAGTTCAGACAACACAGATACGCAGTATTTT
TRBJ1-2,TRBV25-1,-,few,CASSTRLGLHGYTF,TGTGCCAGCAGTACCCGGTTGGGGCTTCATGGCTACACCTTC
TRBJ2-7,TRBV15,TRBD1,many,CATSKDRYEQYF,TGTGCCACCAGCAAGGACAGGTACGAGCAGTACTTC
TRBJ2-1,TRBV7-7,TRBD1,-,CAISSGTGNLNEQFF,TGTGCTATCAGCTCCGGGACAGGAAACCTCAATGAGCAGTTCTTC
TRBJ1-6,TRBV3-1,-,few,CASSQYRAPLHF,TGTGCCAGCAGCCAGTACAGGGCGCCCCTCCACTTT
TRBJ2-1,TRBV7-2,-,many,CASRLQGRVGNEQFF,TGTGCCAGCAGGTTACAGGGTCGAGTGGGCAATGAGCAGTTCTTC
TRBJ2-3,TRBV5-4,TRBD1,-,CASSHLTGVRTDTQYF,TGTGCCAGCAGCCACTTGACAGGGGTGCGCACAGATACGCAGTATTTT
TRBJ1-1,TRBV29-1,-,few,CSGRDGLNTEAFF,TGCAGCGGTCGGGACGGCCTGAACACTGAAGCTTTCTTT
TRBJ2-1,TRBV29-1,-,few,CSVGSRSQNEQFF,TGCAGCGTTGGTTCGCGGTCTCAGAATGAGCAGTTCTTC
TRBJ2-7,TRBV5-6,-,many,CASSLQGTKYEQYF,TGTGCCAGCAGCTTGCAAGGGACGAAGTACGAGCAGTACTTC
TRBJ1-1,TRBV24-1,-,-,CATSDPRGPDRAFF,TGTGCCACCAGTGATCCCCGGGGTCCGGATCGGGCTTTCTTT
TRBJ2-7,TRBV7-2,-,many,CASSQSVYEQYF,TGTGCCAGCAGCCAGAGCGTCTACGAGCAGTACTTC
TRBJ1-6,TRBV4-3,TRBD1,-,CASSQRQGSNSPLHF,TGCGCCAGCAGCCAAAGACAGGGGTCTAATTCACCCCTCCACTTT
TRBJ2-1,TRBV5-1,-,few,CASSPQASVIYEQFF,TGCGCCAGCAGCCCCCAGGCTAGCGTGATCTATGAGCAGTTCTTC
TRBJ2-5,TRBV20-1,-,-,CSARDLFTGETQYF,TGCAGTGCTAGAGATCTCTTTACGGGGGAGACCCAGTACTTC
TRBJ2-4,TRBV20-1,-,-,CSASSGGGENIQYF,TGCAGTGCTAGTTCAGGAGGAGGTGAAAACATTCAGTACTTC
TRBJ2-2,TRBV7-6,TRBD1,few,CASSLLSGQGAGGELFF,TGTGCCAGCAGCTTACTTAGTGGACAGGGGGCCGGCGGGGAGCTGTTTTTT
TRBJ2-3,TRBV4-3,-,-,CASSQDPGPPDTQYF,TGCGCCAGCAGCCAAGATCCGGGGCCCCCAGATACGCAGTATTTT
TRBJ1-4,TRBV5-6,-,-,CASSLNRVRLDNEKLFF,TGTGCCAGCAGCTTAAACAGGGTTCGGCTGGATAATGAAAAACTGTTTTTT
TRBJ1-1,TRBV2,-,few,CASQDLNTEAFF,TGTGCCAGCCAGGATTTGAACACTGAAGCTTTCTTT
TRBJ2-7,TRBV30,-,-,CAWSDGSYEQYF,TGTGCCTGGAGTGACGGTTCCTACGAGCAGTACTTC
TRBJ2-3,TRBV12-3/TRBV12-4,TRBD2,-,CASGPLTSRTTDTQYF,TGTGCCAGCGGCCCCTTGACTAGCAGGACCACAGATACGCAGTATTTT
TRBJ2-2,TRBV2,TRBD1,-,CASRHDRARTGELFF,TGTGCCAGCAGACATGACAGGGCTCGGACCGGGGAGCTGTTTTTT
TRBJ1-2,TRBV5-6,TRBD1,few,CASSDRAGYGYTF,TGTGCCAGCAGCGACAGGGCGGGCTATGGCTACACCTTC
TRBJ2-3,TRBV27,TRBD2,few,CASSLCQREEAVADTQYF,TGTGCCAGCAGTTTATGCCAGCGGGAGGAAGCGGTTGCAGATACGCAGTATTTT
TRBJ2-1,TRBV11-3,TRBD1,-,CASSPTGVYNEQFF,TGTGCCAGCAGCCCAACAGGGGTCTACAATGAGCAGTTCTTC
TRBJ1-2,TRBV29-1,TRBD1,few,CSVGQDRGMYGYTF,TGCAGCGTTGGGCAGGACAGGGGGATGTATGGCTACACCTTC
TRBJ1-2,TRBV2,-,few,CASRTSPSGTSNYGYTF,TGTGCCAGCAGGACCTCCCCCTCCGGGACAAGTAACTATGGCTACACCTTC
TRBJ2-5,TRBV28,TRBD1,few,CASRLDRVKQETQYF,TGTGCCAGCAGACTCGACAGGGTGAAGCAAGAGACCCAGTACTTC
TRBJ2-1,TRBV28,-,few,CASSATGGYYNEQFF,TGTGCCAGCAGCGCCACTGGCGGGTACTACAATGAGCAGTTCTTC
TRBJ2-3,TRBV28,-,many,CASSLGGGGTDTQYF,TGTGCCAGCAGTTTGGGCGGAGGGGGCACAGATACGCAGTATTTT
TRBJ2-7,TRBV20-1,-,-,CSASGGPLEQYF,TGCAGTGCTAGTGGCGGCCCCCTCGAGCAGTACTTC
TRBJ2-6,TRBV12-3/TRBV12-4,-,-,CASSLQKGPGANVLTF,TGTGCCAGCAGTTTGCAAAAGGGCCCCGGGGCCAACGTCCTGACTTTC
TRBJ2-3,TRBV24-1,-,-,CATSDRFPDTQYF,TGTGCCACCAGTGATCGCTTTCCGGATACGCAGTATTTT
TRBJ2-7,TRBV7-2,-,many,CASSSGLYEQYF,TGTGCCAGCAGCTCGGGACTGTACGAGCAGTACTTC